This T cell receptor (beta chain) derives from a study of cytotoxic CD8 clonotypes in ibrutinib-treated CLL. At the level of the study: The cohort had around 11 relapsed/refractory and some 16 treatment-naive patients, 17 to 18 IGHV unmutated. Overall study findings and caveats: Clonality increased at ibrutinib response, then returned toward baseline at progression. In sustained-remission versus progressing patients, sampling times differed.

Unmatched junction bases numbered 13, after V lost 5 bases and J lost 6 bases. Germline CDR1 reads SGHVS; CDR2 reads FQNEAQ. CDR3 length: 15 amino acids. With respect to this clone: Its antigen remains unknown.

Here immunoSEQ multiplex PCR was the method, and the copy in TCRdb shows in-frame clones only, minus some. The table has roughly 150,000 clones, about 76% seen once. V and J are TRBV7-8 and TRBJ2-7, with TRBD2 matching 7 bases. This TCR was recovered from a human donor with chronic lymphocytic leukemia. Sequences were derived from PBMCs, sampled after 24 months of ibrutinib treatment. The CDR3 DNA reads as TGTGCCAGCAGCACCGGCCCTGTTGGGGGGGGCGAGCAGTACTTC. Translated, it gives CASSTGPVGGGEQYF.